The clone carrying this T cell receptor beta chain was detected only a few times. Antigen specificity is unknown. This CDR3 has 14 residues. Germline V gene data show CDR1 as DFQATT and CDR2 as SNEGSKA (reference sequence). Trimming cost V 3 bases and J 5 bases, with 15 bases left between them. These data are taken from a study of identical twins. Study-level results: Sharing of beta out-of-frame sequences by twins showed a weaker excess.

TCRdb analysed the 5' RACE reads with MiXCR anew, one entry per CDR3 protein. The sample has just over 500,000 distinct CDR3 sequences, 22% seen once. The same data also contributed to another study, on T cells expressing NK-cell markers. From that second work: The study drew TCR beta repertoires from sorted CD3+CD56+NKG2C+, CD3+CD56+NKG2C- and CD3+CD56-NKG2C+ T cells. Anti-gamma-delta TCR antibody use in several experiments restricted sorting to alpha-beta TCR T cells.

The chain is built from TRBV20-1 and TRBJ2-3; D may be TRBD2 (6 bases). Sequenced material: CD4+ T cells sorted from blood. This receptor was identified in a woman in her late teens or twenties in good health. The CDR3 DNA follows: TGCAGTGCTAGTCTCCCCTGGCGGGAAGATACGCAGTATTTT. Its translation: CSASLPWREDTQYF.